The next 3 T cell receptor beta chains were all read from a single sample in a study of shared clonotypes between healthy human individuals. TCRdb's copy holds only in-frame clones and misses some; the assay was immunoSEQ multiplex PCR. The sample includes roughly 2.4 million clones, approximately 94% of them seen just once. The sample was naive CD4+ T cells sorted from blood. Subset defined: CD45RA+ positively selected. The receptors come from a man between 18 and 35 years old in good health.

A remark on this clone: At the DNA level, this CDR3 is encoded by other sequences in the same sample as well. This chain links TRBV6-1 with TRBJ2-7; D is ambiguous. CDR3 length equals 11 residues. CDR1 is MNHNS and CDR2 is SASEGT in the germline V gene. The V gene lost 3 bases and the J gene lost 4 bases, with 4 bases spanning the gap. The DNA for the CDR3 is TGTGCCAGCAGTGAGGGTTACGAGCAGTACTTC. Its translation: CASSEGYEQYF.

This clone was recorded only once. This chain joins TRBV7-2 and TRBJ2-5; 9 positions agree with TRBD1. V lost 5 bases to trimming and J lost 6 bases; unmatched junction nucleotides: 4. Germline CDR1 and CDR2: SGHTA and FQGNSA. This CDR3 contains 13 residues. The CDR3 loop is CASSTGQGKTQYF. The CDR3 DNA reads as TGTGCCAGCAGCACCGGACAGGGGAAGACCCAGTACTTC.

The gene calls are TRBV9 and TRBJ1-3; no firm D call. The CDR3 is made up of 11 amino acids. Germline CDR1 and CDR2: SGDLS and YYNGEE. With 5 bases removed from V and 5 bases from J, the gap between germline ends came to 5 bases. The CDR3 here is CASSDRNTIYF. The DNA for the CDR3 is TGTGCCAGCAGTGACAGAAACACCATATATTTT.